These 26 T cell receptor beta chains were all obtained from the same sample, sequenced in a study of T cells expressing NK-cell markers. TCRdb reanalyzed the 5' RACE reads and collapses them to one entry per CDR3 protein, without DNA. The sample includes about 32,000 distinct CDR3 sequences. The sample consisted of blood T cells: a sorted CD56 or NKG2C T cell subset, CD4+ or CD8+ T cells, or bulk PBMC T cells (not recorded which). These receptors were collected from a woman aged 18 to 75 in good health.

The CDR3 reads CASRTGFVQFF. The V and J genes are TRBV6-5 and TRBJ2-1; TCRdb's assignment of TRBD1 cannot be checked, as there is no DNA. The length of the CDR3 is 11 residues. CDR1 and CDR2 (germline): MNHEY, SVGAGI.

The gene calls are TRBV4-2 and TRBJ2-3; TCRdb outputs TRBD2, but without DNA this stays unchecked. The germline V gene has CDR1 LGHNA and CDR2 YNFKEQ. The CDR3 consists of 17 residues. CDR3 residues: CASSQDRLAGAADTQYF.

The rearrangement links TRBV12-3 or TRBV12-4 to TRBJ2-5; the TCRdb call, TRBD2, lacks DNA for checking. There are 12 residues in the CDR3. CDR3 protein: CASSLDGRTQYF.

This sequence joins TRBV25-1 and TRBJ1-2; TCRdb reports TRBD1, a call that lacks DNA to check it against. The CDR3 consists of 12 residues. Germline V gene sequence: CDR1 MGHDK, CDR2 SYGVNS. CDR3 amino acids: CATKTGDYGYTF.

The chain links TRBV4-1 to TRBJ1-2; TCRdb calls TRBD1, which cannot be checked without DNA. Germline lookup yields CDR1 MGHRA and CDR2 YSYEKL. This CDR3 contains 15 residues. CDR3 protein: CASREEDRANYGYTF.

The rearrangement links TRBV4-1 to TRBJ2-1; TCRdb reports TRBD1, a call that lacks DNA to check it against. This CDR3 is built from 15 residues. Germline V lookup: CDR1 MGHRA, CDR2 YSYEKL. The CDR3 is CASSRAGGRYNEQFF.

The rearrangement links TRBV10-3 to TRBJ2-7. Germline CDR1 is ENHRY and CDR2 is SYGVKD. This CDR3 is built from 12 residues. This CDR3 reads CAISETVYEQYF.

This rearrangement joins TRBV4-1 to TRBJ1-6. The germline CDR1 and CDR2 sequences are MGHRA and YSYEKL. The CDR3 totals 13 residues. This CDR3 is CASSQGGNSPLHF.

The chain recombines TRBV24-1 with TRBJ2-1; TCRdb gives TRBD2 as the D gene, but with no DNA this cannot be confirmed. CDR3 length equals 15 residues. Germline assignment: CDR1 KGHDR and CDR2 SFDVKD. The CDR3 reads CATSGPSGGADEQFF.

The V gene is TRBV18, the J gene TRBJ2-7; TCRdb's D gene call, TRBD2, goes unchecked for lack of DNA. Germline V lookup: CDR1 KGHSH, CDR2 LQKENI. The CDR3 consists of 14 residues. CDR3 loop: CASSPVRAGDEQYF.

V is TRBV5-8 and J is TRBJ1-1. The CDR3 contains 16 residues. Germline assignment: CDR1 SGHTS and CDR2 YDEGEE. The CDR3 is CASSWYLEELNTEAFF.

This chain links TRBV27 with TRBJ2-1; TCRdb outputs TRBD2, but without DNA this stays unchecked. The CDR3 contains 15 residues. Germline CDR1 reads MNHEY; CDR2 reads SMNVEV (reference sequence). CDR3 in amino acids: CASSLGPIRYNEQFF.

The chain couples TRBV12-3 or TRBV12-4 to TRBJ2-1; TCRdb's D gene call, TRBD1, goes unchecked for lack of DNA. The CDR3 has 12 residues. CDR3 amino acids: CASSPSPNEQFF.

The chain couples TRBV3-1 to TRBJ2-1; the D gene TCRdb calls, TRBD1, cannot be checked with no DNA. The CDR3 is 16 amino acids. Germline V CDR1 and CDR2: LGHDT, YNNKEL (reference sequence). CDR3 sequence reads: CASSQDTEGQGHEQFF.

The V gene is TRBV5-1, the J gene TRBJ1-1; the TCRdb D gene call, TRBD1, has no DNA to confirm it. CDR3 length equals 14 residues. Germline CDR1 SGHRS, CDR2 YFSETQ. The chain's CDR3 is CASSSGGQVTEAFF.

The chain combines TRBV5-1 with TRBJ1-1; TCRdb lists TRBD1, though no DNA is available to test this call. The germline V gene encodes CDR1 SGHRS and CDR2 YFSETQ. The CDR3 has 13 amino acids. The CDR3 is CASSYTGNTEAFF. The variable domain in full, with the rest retrieved from reference TRBV5-1 and TRBJ1-1, is KAGVTQTPRYLIKTRGQQVTLSCSPISGHRSVSWYQQTPGQGLQFLFEYFSETQRNKGNFPGRFSGRQFSNSRSEMNVSTLELGDSALYLCASSYTGNTEAFFGQGTRLTVV.

V and J are TRBV5-1 and TRBJ1-3; TCRdb gives TRBD1 as the D gene, but with no DNA this cannot be confirmed. This CDR3 has 15 amino acids. Germline CDR1 SGHRS, CDR2 YFSETQ. The CDR3 loop is CASSLVGGEGNTIYF. Supplemented by reference TRBV5-1 and TRBJ1-3, the full variable domain reads KAGVTQTPRYLIKTRGQQVTLSCSPISGHRSVSWYQQTPGQGLQFLFEYFSETQRNKGNFPGRFSGRQFSNSRSEMNVSTLELGDSALYLCASSLVGGEGNTIYFGEGSWLTVV.

The rearrangement links TRBV5-1 to TRBJ2-1; without DNA, the TCRdb call of TRBD1 cannot be checked. Germline V gene sequence: CDR1 SGHRS, CDR2 YFSETQ. The CDR3 is made up of 14 amino acids. CDR3: CASSQRQGENEQFF.

The chain couples TRBV15 to TRBJ2-7; the D call from TCRdb, TRBD1, cannot be confirmed without DNA. The CDR3 contains 15 residues. Germline V gene data show CDR1 as LNHNV and CDR2 as YYDKDF (reference sequence). This chain's CDR3 is CATSAARTGGGEQYF. The full variable domain, completed using reference TRBV15 and TRBJ2-7, is DAMVIQNPRYQVTQFGKPVTLSCSQTLNHNVMYWYQQKSSQAPKLLFHYYDKDFNNEADTPDNFQSRRPNTSFCFLDIRSPGLGDTAMYLCATSAARTGGGEQYFGPGTRLTVT.

The rearrangement uses TRBV27 and TRBJ2-1; TCRdb's D call of TRBD2 is untestable without DNA. The CDR3 length is 15 residues. From germline, CDR1 is MNHEY and CDR2 SMNVEV (reference sequence). The CDR3 spells CASSSGVGSYNEQFF.

J is TRBJ1-2 and V is TRBV27; the D call from TCRdb, TRBD1, cannot be confirmed without DNA. The CDR3 loop spans 14 amino acids. CDR1 and CDR2 (germline): MNHEY, SMNVEV (reference sequence). CDR3 amino acids: CASSLSFWTGGYTF.

The chain combines TRBV5-8 with TRBJ1-1. Germline V lookup: CDR1 SGHTS, CDR2 YDEGEE. This CDR3 has 12 residues. CDR3 residues: CASSLVPAEAFF.

V and J are TRBV5-1 and TRBJ1-1; with no DNA, the TCRdb D assignment of TRBD1 cannot be verified. Germline CDR1 SGHRS, CDR2 YFSETQ. CDR3 length: 16 amino acids. CDR3 sequence: CASRKNTDRENTEAFF.

V and J are TRBV5-5 and TRBJ2-2; TCRdb reports TRBD2, a call that lacks DNA to check it against. Germline CDR1 is SGHKS and CDR2 is YYEKEE (reference sequence). This CDR3 region has 17 residues. The CDR3: CASSSKLALGGTGELFF.

This CDR3 reads CASSEGGEETQYF. This chain joins TRBV2 and TRBJ2-5; the D call of TRBD1 rests on TCRdb alone, since no DNA is present to check it. The CDR3 contains 13 residues. CDR1 and CDR2 (germline): SNHLY, FYNNEI.

The genes are TRBV11-2 and TRBJ2-7; TCRdb designates TRBD1, a call that cannot be tested without DNA. The CDR3 contains 16 residues. Germline CDR1 and CDR2: SGHAT and FQNNGV. CDR3 amino acids: CASSLEGGGSSYEQYF.